This T cell receptor beta chain was sequenced during a study of regulatory T cells in long-lasting Graves disease. About the study: Graves' disease counted as persistent after over 5 years of antithyroid drugs with positive TSH receptor antibodies.

Documented time point: persistent/refractory GD, antithyroid drugs over 5 years with positive TRAb. RNA extracted from PBMCs served as the sequencing template. From germline, CDR1 is SGHAT and CDR2 FQNNGV. With V trimmed by 10 bases and J by 3 bases, 7 bases remained unmatched. CDR3 size: 13 residues. TCR beta libraries were built with iRepertoire HTBI primers and Arm-PCR of CDR3 regions. TCRdb passed the multiplex PCR reads through MiXCR, listing each CDR3 protein once. The sample comprises around 500,000 distinct CDR3 sequences, less than 25% of which are singletons, and 7.8% rests with the top ten.

The sample here was peripheral blood mononuclear cells (PBMCs), taken when the disease was refractory, from a patient treated with antithyroid drugs. The sequence came from a female donor with Graves disease. The chain recombines TRBV11-2 with TRBJ2-5; 8 positions agree with TRBD2. The CDR3 loop is CATSGRGEETQYF. For the CDR3, the DNA is TGTGCCACCTCAGGGCGGGGGGAAGAGACCCAGTACTTC.